This TCR beta chain was captured in a study of sequential checkpoint blockade in melanoma. Study-level points and caveats: For nivolumab-first patients, baseline tumor clonality was associated with response. Tumor T-cell fraction and clonality correlated with PD-L1 and CD8+ counts.

Assay used: immunoSEQ multiplex PCR; TCRdb lists only in-frame clones, some missing. The sample includes 5,000 to 6,500 clones, roughly 21% of them seen just once. Treatment meaning: randomized to nivolumab then ipilimumab (arm A) or the reverse (arm B). Patients had received no earlier DNA-damaging chemotherapy. Regarding this clone: Its antigen is unknown.

The CDR3 is 16 amino acids. V gave up 5 bases and J gave up 10 bases, with 21 bases separating them. CDR1 and CDR2 (germline): MNHGY, SAAAGT. The specimen comprised tumor tissue (inferred from file names), sampled from a patient given nivolumab and ipilimumab in sequence. The chain carries TRBV6-8 and TRBJ1-6, with D uncertain. The TCR sequence derives from a human donor with melanoma. The CDR3 DNA is TGTGCCAGCAGTGCCCCCGTTTGGAGGGTGGACTCACCCCTCCACTTT. Its translation is CASSAPVWRVDSPLHF.